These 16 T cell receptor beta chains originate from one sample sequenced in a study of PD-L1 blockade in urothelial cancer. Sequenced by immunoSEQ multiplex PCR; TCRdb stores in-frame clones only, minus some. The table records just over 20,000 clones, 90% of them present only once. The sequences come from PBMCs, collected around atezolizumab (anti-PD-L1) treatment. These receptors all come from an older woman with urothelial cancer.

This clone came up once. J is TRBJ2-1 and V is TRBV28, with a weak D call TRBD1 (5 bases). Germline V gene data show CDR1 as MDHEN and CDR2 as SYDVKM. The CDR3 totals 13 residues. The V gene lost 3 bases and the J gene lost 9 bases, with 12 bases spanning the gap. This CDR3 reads CASSFVRAGEQFF. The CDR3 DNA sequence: TGTGCCAGCAGTTTCGTCAGGGCTGGTGAGCAGTTCTTC.

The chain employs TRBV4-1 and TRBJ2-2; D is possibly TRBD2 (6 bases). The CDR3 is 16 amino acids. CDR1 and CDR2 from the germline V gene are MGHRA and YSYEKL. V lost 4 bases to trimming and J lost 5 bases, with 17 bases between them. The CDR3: CASSLAGPKGTGELFF. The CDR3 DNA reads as TGCGCCAGCAGCCTGGCGGGACCCAAGGGAACCGGGGAGCTGTTTTTT.

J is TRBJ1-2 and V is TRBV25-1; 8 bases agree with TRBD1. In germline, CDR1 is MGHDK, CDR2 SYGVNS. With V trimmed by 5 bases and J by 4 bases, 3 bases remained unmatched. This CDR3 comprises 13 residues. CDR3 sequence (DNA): TGTGCCAGCAGTACCGGGACAGGCTATGGCTACACCTTC. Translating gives CASSTGTGYGYTF.

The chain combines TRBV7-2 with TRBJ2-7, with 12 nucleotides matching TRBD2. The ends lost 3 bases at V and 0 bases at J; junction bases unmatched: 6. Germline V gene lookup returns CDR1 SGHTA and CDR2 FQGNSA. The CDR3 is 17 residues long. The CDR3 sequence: CASSLGLAGYSSYEQYF. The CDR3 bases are TGTGCCAGCAGCTTGGGACTAGCGGGCTACAGCTCCTACGAGCAGTACTTC.

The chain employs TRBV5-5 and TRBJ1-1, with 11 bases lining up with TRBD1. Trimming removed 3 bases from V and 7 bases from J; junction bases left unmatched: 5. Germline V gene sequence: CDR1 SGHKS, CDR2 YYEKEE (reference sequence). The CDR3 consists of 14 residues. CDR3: CASSSRTGGGEAFF. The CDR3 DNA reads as TGTGCCAGCAGCTCCCGGACAGGGGGCGGTGAAGCTTTCTTT.

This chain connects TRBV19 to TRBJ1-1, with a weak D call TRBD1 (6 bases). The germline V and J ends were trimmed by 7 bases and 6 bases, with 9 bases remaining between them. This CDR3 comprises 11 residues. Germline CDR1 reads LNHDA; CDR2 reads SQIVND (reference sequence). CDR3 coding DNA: TGTGCCAGTATTCAGGGGTCTGAAGCTTTCTTT. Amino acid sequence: CASIQGSEAFF.

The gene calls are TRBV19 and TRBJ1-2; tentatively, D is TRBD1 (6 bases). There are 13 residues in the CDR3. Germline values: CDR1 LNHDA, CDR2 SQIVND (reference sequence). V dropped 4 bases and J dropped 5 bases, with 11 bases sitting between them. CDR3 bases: TGTGCCAGTAGTACCGATACAGGGTATGGCTACACCTTC. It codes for CASSTDTGYGYTF.

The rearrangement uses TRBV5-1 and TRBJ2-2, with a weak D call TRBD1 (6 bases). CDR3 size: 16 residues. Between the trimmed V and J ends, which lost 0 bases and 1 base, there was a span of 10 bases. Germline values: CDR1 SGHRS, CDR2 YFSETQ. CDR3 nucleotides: TGCGCCAGCAGCTTGGAGGTGGACAGGAACACCGGGGAGCTGTTTTTT. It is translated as CASSLEVDRNTGELFF.

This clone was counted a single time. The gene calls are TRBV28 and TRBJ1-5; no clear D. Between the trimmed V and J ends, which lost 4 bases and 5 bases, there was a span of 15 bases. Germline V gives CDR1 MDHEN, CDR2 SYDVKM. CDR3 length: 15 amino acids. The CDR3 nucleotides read TGTGCCAGCAGTTCCCGGGTCTTAATTTATCAGCCCCAGCATTTT. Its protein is CASSSRVLIYQPQHF.

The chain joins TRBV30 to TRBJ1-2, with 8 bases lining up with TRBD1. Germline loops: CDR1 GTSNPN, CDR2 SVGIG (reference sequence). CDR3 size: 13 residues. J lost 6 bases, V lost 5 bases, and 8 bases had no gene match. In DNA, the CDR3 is TGTGCCTGGGGACGGGACAGGCCACATGGCTACACCTTC. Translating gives CAWGRDRPHGYTF.

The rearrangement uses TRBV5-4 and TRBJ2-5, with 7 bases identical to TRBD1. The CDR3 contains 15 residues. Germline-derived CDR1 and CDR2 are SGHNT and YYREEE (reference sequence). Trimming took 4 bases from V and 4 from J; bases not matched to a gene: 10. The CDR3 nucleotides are TGTGCCAGCAGCCGACAGGGTTCATGGGGAGAGACCCAGTACTTC. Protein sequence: CASSRQGSWGETQYF.

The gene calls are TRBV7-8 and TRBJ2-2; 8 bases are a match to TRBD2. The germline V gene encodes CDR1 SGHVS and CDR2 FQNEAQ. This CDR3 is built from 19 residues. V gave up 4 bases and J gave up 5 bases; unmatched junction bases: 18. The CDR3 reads CASSSGGGRQEHPTGELFF. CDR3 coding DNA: TGTGCCAGCAGCTCCGGGGGGGGGCGGCAAGAACACCCGACCGGGGAGCTGTTTTTT.

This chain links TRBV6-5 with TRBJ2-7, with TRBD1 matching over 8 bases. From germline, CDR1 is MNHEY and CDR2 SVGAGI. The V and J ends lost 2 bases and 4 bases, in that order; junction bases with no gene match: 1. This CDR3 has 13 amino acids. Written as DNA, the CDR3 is TGTGCCAGCAGTTACGGGGACAGGTACGAGCAGTACTTC. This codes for CASSYGDRYEQYF.

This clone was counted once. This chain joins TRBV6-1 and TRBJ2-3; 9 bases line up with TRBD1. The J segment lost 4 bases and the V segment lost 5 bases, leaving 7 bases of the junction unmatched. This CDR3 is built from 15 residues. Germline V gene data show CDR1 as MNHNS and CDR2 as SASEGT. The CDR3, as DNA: TGTGCCAGCAGTCGACAGGGGGTAAACGCAGATACGCAGTATTTT. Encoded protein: CASSRQGVNADTQYF.

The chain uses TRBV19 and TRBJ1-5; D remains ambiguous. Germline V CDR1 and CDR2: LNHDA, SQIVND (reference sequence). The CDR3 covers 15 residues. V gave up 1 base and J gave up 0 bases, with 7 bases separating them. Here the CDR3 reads CASSIGRISNQPQHF. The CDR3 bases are TGTGCCAGTAGTATAGGGCGGATTAGCAATCAGCCCCAGCATTTT.

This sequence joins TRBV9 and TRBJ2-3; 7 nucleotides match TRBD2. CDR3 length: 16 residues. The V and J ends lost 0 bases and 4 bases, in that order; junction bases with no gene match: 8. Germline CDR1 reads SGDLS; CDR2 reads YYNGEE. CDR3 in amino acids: CASSVESASGSDTQYF. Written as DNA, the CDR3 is TGTGCCAGCAGCGTAGAATCGGCTAGCGGTTCAGATACGCAGTATTTT.